A selection of T cell receptor beta chains follows, all from one sample in a study of blood T cells in healthy people across ages. TCRdb itself ran the 5' RACE reads through MiXCR, one entry per CDR3 protein. The table shows about 680,000 distinct CDR3 sequences, with approximately 49% occurring only once. The specimen was blood. These receptors came from an older woman in good health. The CDR3 runs from the conserved cysteine through the conserved F or W. D genes are given only for firm matches. Clone size is given for some rows only: seen once, a few or many times, or a class if the clone is expanded.

>.|few|TRBJ2-7|TRBV6-2/TRBV6-3
TGTGCCAGCACCGCAGGCAACGCCTACGAGCAGTACTTC
CASTAGNAYEQYF
>.|few|TRBJ2-4|TRBV7-9
TGTGCCAGCAGCTTCCGGTCGGGTCTCGGAGCCAAAAACATTCAGTACTTC
CASSFRSGLGAKNIQYF
>.|.|TRBJ2-7|TRBV5-1
TGCGCCAGCAGCTTGGAAACACCCAGGTACAATGAGCAGTACTTC
CASSLETPRYNEQYF
>TRBD2|.|TRBJ2-7|TRBV28
TGTGCCAGCAGTTCGGGACTAGTTGGCGAGCAGTACTTC
CASSSGLVGEQYF
>TRBD1|.|TRBJ1-2|TRBV6-5
TGTGCCAGCAGTTACTCTGACAGGGGGCGGAGGGGCTACACCTTC
CASSYSDRGRRGYTF
>.|.|TRBJ2-7|TRBV27
TGTGCCAGCAGTTTCGCCGGCGGGACACAGACCTACGAGCAGTACTTC
CASSFAGGTQTYEQYF
>TRBD1|.|TRBJ1-2|TRBV20-1
TGCAGTGCTGGCCGGACAGGGAATATGGGTGGCTACACCTTC
CSAGRTGNMGGYTF
>.|.|TRBJ2-1|TRBV7-9
TGTGCCAGCAGCGTGAGTTGGGACAACAATGAGCAGTTCTTC
CASSVSWDNNEQFF
>TRBD1|.|TRBJ1-2|TRBV5-1
TGCGCCAGCAGCACAAACCCGGGACAGGGGGCTGGTGGCTACACCTTC
CASSTNPGQGAGGYTF
>.|once|TRBJ1-2|TRBV20-1
TGCAGTGCTAGAAAGCCGTCGGGCGGCTACACCTTC
CSARKPSGGYTF
>.|.|TRBJ1-6|TRBV12-3/TRBV12-4
TGTGCCAGCAGTTTACGAAGCTCACCCCTCCACTTT
CASSLRSSPLHF
>.|.|TRBJ2-7|TRBV7-3
TGTGCCAGCAGCCGTTGGGGGGAGCCCCGGAATGAGCAGTACTTC
CASSRWGEPRNEQYF
>.|.|TRBJ2-3|TRBV18
TGTGCCAGCTCACCACTGGGGGGGGCCCTTGCAGGAGATACGCAGTATTTT
CASSPLGGALAGDTQYF
>TRBD2|.|TRBJ2-2|TRBV28
TGTGCCAGCAGTCCCAGACTAGCGGGAGGGCCTACCGGGGAGCTGTTTTTT
CASSPRLAGGPTGELFF
>.|.|TRBJ2-3|TRBV27
TGTGCCAGCAGTTTATCTCTCGACAGATCAGATACGCAGTATTTT
CASSLSLDRSDTQYF
>TRBD2|.|TRBJ2-1|TRBV6-5
TGTGCCAGCAGTTCACTAGCGGGAACGTCAAACAATGAGCAGTTCTTC
CASSSLAGTSNNEQFF
>.|.|TRBJ2-5|TRBV5-1
TGCGCCAGCAGACCCACAGCGTCGGAGACCCAGTACTTC
CASRPTASETQYF